The 29 T cell receptor beta chains presented below share a single source sample, sequenced in a study of tumor-infiltrating lymphocytes in primary liver carcinoma. The template, around 520 ng total RNA, yielded TCR beta cDNA made with a constant-region primer. Researchers made the TCR beta libraries by running three nested multiplex PCR rounds with slightly modified ARM-PCR. PCR rounds one and two used TRBV1-TRBV30 forward primers with a C-beta reverse primer for 10 cycles each. TCRdb itself ran the multiplex PCR reads through MiXCR, one entry per CDR3 protein. The table shows about 210,000 distinct CDR3 sequences, with 85% occurring only once. Co-extraction yielded RNA and DNA from roughly 21-30 mg of unsorted bulk tissue. The sample was tumor tissue from primary liver carcinoma. The receptors originated from a man aged 40-55 years with primary liver carcinoma and hepatitis B virus infection.

Notes on this clonotype: An end of the junction does not agree with germline; a read error may underlie this. The rearrangement uses TRBV6-5 and TRBJ1-2, with D tentatively TRBD1 (5 bases). There are 14 residues in the CDR3. CDR1 MNHEY and CDR2 SVGAGI come from the germline V gene. The CDR3 sequence is CASSYSEGSYGYNF. CDR3 in DNA: TGTGCCAGCAGTTACTCGGAGGGGAGCTATGGCTACAACTTC.

To note about this clonotype: The junction does not match germline at one end; this may be a read error. The rearrangement uses TRBV7-8 and TRBJ2-2, with a possible D match to TRBD2 (5 bases). The CDR3 spans 15 residues. CDR1 SGHVS and CDR2 FQNEAQ come from the germline V gene. CDR3 sequence reads: CASSLIQQSTGELLF. CDR3 bases: TGTGCCAGCAGCTTAATACAGCAGAGCACCGGGGAGCTGTTATTT.

The chain uses TRBV6-5 and TRBJ2-1; D tentatively fits TRBD1 or TRBD2 (5 bases each). CDR3 length: 15 residues. The V gene's germline CDR1 is MNHEY and CDR2 SVGAGI. V was pared by 7 bases and J by 4 bases, with 17 bases between. DNA for the CDR3: TGTGCCAGCAATTCCTCGGCATGGGGGTACAATGAGCAGTTCTTC. Encoded protein: CASNSSAWGYNEQFF.

This clonotype has a single count. The V call is TRBV4-1, the J call TRBJ1-2, with D perhaps TRBD1 (5 bases). The CDR3 has 13 residues. Between the trimmed V and J ends, which lost 3 bases and 6 bases, there was a span of 11 bases. The germline CDR1 and CDR2 sequences are MGHRA and YSYEKL. The CDR3 DNA reads as TGCGCCAGCAGCCAGGGGCAGAGGGATGGCTACACCTTC. This sequence encodes CASSQGQRDGYTF.

About this clonotype itself: At one boundary the junction diverges from the germline segment, which might be a read error. This chain uses TRBV7-9 with TRBJ2-2; the match to TRBD1 covers 9 bases. Per the germline V gene, CDR1 is SEHNR and CDR2 is FQNEAQ (reference sequence). The CDR3 totals 15 residues. Here the CDR3 DNA reads TGTGTCAGCAGCCCCGGGACAGGGATGGCAGGGGAGCTGTTTTTT. Translation: CVSSPGTGMAGELFF.

Details on this clonotype: One end of the junction varies from germline; a read error may be responsible. The V gene is TRBV12-3 or TRBV12-4, the J gene TRBJ2-7; either TRBD1 or TRBD2 may fit D (5 bases each). CDR3 length: 14 amino acids. The CDR3 bases are TGTACCAGCAGTTTGCAGGGAGAGTCCTACGAGCAGTACTTC. It is translated as CTSSLQGESYEQYF.

A remark on this clonotype: The conserved phenylalanine or tryptophan normally closing the CDR3 is absent here, so this likely arose from a read error. The chain carries TRBV5-1 and TRBJ2-7; 12 bases are shared with TRBD2. This CDR3 comprises 17 residues. The V segment lost 4 bases and the J segment 1 base; nucleotides outside the gene matches: 9. In germline, CDR1 is SGHRS, CDR2 YFSETQ. The CDR3 bases are TGCGCCAGCAGCCGGACTAGCGGGATGGTAGGGTCCTACGAGCAGTACTTA. Translation gives CASSRTSGMVGSYEQYL.

In the case of this clonotype: One junction end does not reproduce the germline sequence, and a read error may be involved. The chain links TRBV5-5 to TRBJ2-1, with TRBD2 matching over 10 bases. This CDR3 is 17 amino acids long. Germline CDR1 is SGHKS and CDR2 is YYEKEE (reference sequence). Here the CDR3 reads CASSRALGLAGENEQLF. The DNA for the CDR3 is TGTGCCAGCAGCCGGGCTCTGGGCCTAGCGGGAGAAAATGAGCAGCTCTTC.

The V gene is TRBV29-1, the J gene TRBJ2-1; no clear D gene. CDR3 length equals 13 residues. Germline CDR1 reads SQVTM; CDR2 reads ANQGSEA. Here the CDR3 DNA reads TGCTGCGCCGCCCCGCTCTCCTACAATGAGCAGTTCTTC. Encoded protein: CCAAPLSYNEQFF.

This chain connects TRBV6-1 to TRBJ1-4; D gene ambiguous. Germline V CDR1 and CDR2: MNHNS, SASEGT. The CDR3 extends over 16 amino acids. V lost 0 bases, J lost 4 bases, and 12 bases lay in between. The CDR3 region is CASSEAGIEINEKLFF. As DNA, the CDR3 is TGTGCCAGCAGTGAAGCGGGTATTGAAATTAATGAAAAACTGTTTTTT.

The table lists this clonotype with many counts. The rearrangement uses TRBV30 and TRBJ2-1; 9 bases map to TRBD1. V trimming: 2 bases; J trimming: 10 bases; junction bases outside the gene matches: 9. The length of the CDR3 is 14 residues. In germline, CDR1 is GTSNPN, CDR2 SVGIG (reference sequence). The chain's CDR3 is CAWSLQGAFSEQFF. CDR3 nucleotide sequence: TGTGCCTGGAGTTTACAGGGGGCCTTTTCGGAGCAGTTCTTC.

Comment on this clonotype: This likely comes from a read error, as the CDR3 has no conserved phenylalanine or tryptophan at its end. The chain joins TRBV5-6 to TRBJ2-7; 8 nucleotides agree with TRBD2. The CDR3 has 15 residues. Germline V gene data show CDR1 as SGHDT and CDR2 as YYEEEE. CDR3 DNA: TGTGCCAGCAGCTGGCCCGGGACTAGAGACTACGAACAGTACTTA. Encoded protein: CASSWPGTRDYEQYL.

On this clonotype: A junction boundary mismatches the germline segment, possibly from a read error. The rearrangement joins TRBV7-9 to TRBJ2-2; D may correspond to TRBD1 or TRBD2 (5 bases each). This CDR3 is built from 16 residues. The germline V gene has CDR1 SEHNR and CDR2 FQNEAQ (reference sequence). The CDR3 sequence: CASSYAQRVFIGDLFF. CDR3 coding DNA: TGTGCCAGCAGCTATGCGCAAAGGGTCTTTATCGGGGACCTGTTTTTT.

This clonotype was observed many times. The rearrangement links TRBV5-5 to TRBJ2-1; the match to TRBD2 covers 13 bases. Germline V lookup: CDR1 SGHKS, CDR2 YYEKEE (reference sequence). The CDR3 length is 15 residues. The junction had 9 bases not matched to a gene; V was cut back by 8 bases and J by 7 bases. The CDR3 spells CASGVGTSGINEQFF. The CDR3 bases are TGTGCCAGTGGGGTGGGGACTAGCGGGATTAATGAGCAGTTCTTC.

Regarding this clonotype: Because it lacks the conserved phenylalanine or tryptophan at the end, this CDR3 is likely a read error. The DNA is omitted, as the CDR3 cannot be located on it reliably, and the CDR3 follows TCRdb's listing. CDR3 amino acids: CASLDRERDEHYI. The chain is built from TRBV6-2 or TRBV6-3 and TRBJ2-7; the DNA was not used to check the table's D call, TRBD1. CDR1 MNHEY and CDR2 SVGEGT come from the germline V gene. The CDR3 length equals 13 residues, ends included.

As regards this clonotype: At one end the junction does not follow the germline gene, possibly because of a read error. This chain connects TRBV4-3 to TRBJ1-2; TRBD1 matches at 8 bases. The germline gives CDR1 LGHNA, CDR2 YSLEER. This CDR3 has 17 amino acids. This CDR3 reads CASSQDYRQGRINGYTF. The CDR3 region has the DNA TGCGCTAGCAGCCAGGATTATCGACAGGGGCGGATCAATGGCTACACCTTC.

The chain has TRBV5-4 and TRBJ2-7; D remains ambiguous. The CDR3 loop spans 15 amino acids. The germline V gene has CDR1 SGHNT and CDR2 YYREEE (reference sequence). This chain's CDR3 is CATSLFGGPSYEQYV. CDR3 nucleotide sequence: TGTGCCACCAGCTTGTTCGGTGGCCCCTCCTACGAGCAGTACGTC.

Turning to this clonotype: An end of the junction differs from the germline gene, which may be a read error. This sequence joins TRBV11-1 and TRBJ2-7; D gene ambiguous. The CDR3 sequence is 11 residues long. Germline V lookup: CDR1 SGHAT, CDR2 FQDESV (reference sequence). CDR3 sequence (DNA): TGTACCAGCAAAAAAGGGATTGAGCAGTACTTC. It codes for CTSKKGIEQYF.

This chain connects TRBV6-1 to TRBJ2-1, with 7 bases aligning to TRBD2. This CDR3 region has 17 residues. The germline V gene encodes CDR1 MNHNS and CDR2 SASEGT. The CDR3 DNA sequence: TGTGTCAGTACTGGCAGAGGAGCGGGATCGTCCTACAATGAGCAGTTCTTC. The encoded protein is CVSTGRGAGSSYNEQFF.

This clonotype has at least ten counts. This chain links TRBV20-1 with TRBJ2-7; the match to TRBD2 covers 9 bases. Per germline, CDR1 DFQATT and CDR2 SNEGSKA (reference sequence). V shed 6 bases and J 2 bases; nucleotides not matched to a gene: 5. The CDR3 totals 13 residues. The CDR3: CSAEGGRAYEQYF. In nucleotides, the CDR3 is TGCAGTGCCGAGGGCGGGAGGGCCTACGAGCAGTACTTC.

This chain joins TRBV28 and TRBJ2-7, with D unresolved. The CDR3 runs 15 residues. Trimming cost V 9 bases and J 11 bases, with 29 bases left between them. Germline CDR1 MDHEN, CDR2 SYDVKM. For the CDR3, the DNA is TGTGCCAGTACCAACCCGATGGGGTCTCACTACCAGGAGTACTTC. Its protein is CASTNPMGSHYQEYF.

To note about this clonotype: The junction differs from germline at one of its ends, possibly a read error. The chain links TRBV7-2 to TRBJ2-7; D gene unclear. Germline V CDR1 and CDR2: SGHTA, FQGNSA. The CDR3 loop spans 16 amino acids. CDR3 sequence (DNA): TGTGCCAGCGGCTTAGCAGGTGGACGGAGCCCCTACGAGCAGTACTTC. This sequence encodes CASGLAGGRSPYEQYF. Looking up the rest from reference TRBV7-2 and TRBJ2-7 gives the full variable domain: GAGVSQSPSNKVTEKGKDVELRCDPISGHTALYWYRQSLGQGLEFLIYFQGNSAPDKSGLPSDRFSAERTGGSVSTLTIQRTQQEDSAVYLCASGLAGGRSPYEQYFGPGTRLTVT.

The V and J genes are TRBV29-1 and TRBJ2-5; 11 positions match TRBD1. The ends lost 1 base at V and 5 bases at J; junction bases unmatched: 6. Germline V CDR1 and CDR2: SQVTM, ANQGSEA. The CDR3 runs 15 residues. The CDR3 DNA reads as TGCAGCGTTGAAGCGGACAGGGGGCCATCGGAGACCCAGTACTTC. Amino acid sequence: CSVEADRGPSETQYF.

The chain couples TRBV29-1 to TRBJ2-5, with 9 positions matching TRBD1. Trimming removed 4 bases from V and 4 bases from J; junction bases left unmatched: 10. CDR3 size: 15 residues. Looked up from germline, CDR1 is SQVTM and CDR2 is ANQGSEA. The CDR3 region is CSVVLHGTGTETQYF. The CDR3 nucleotides are TGCAGCGTTGTCCTCCACGGGACAGGGACAGAGACCCAGTACTTC.

In this sample, this clonotype turned up once. The junction departs from germline at one end; a sequencing error may be responsible. The chain combines TRBV6-5 with TRBJ1-6; tentative D call: TRBD1 (5 bases). This CDR3 is 15 amino acids long. Germline V gene data show CDR1 as MNHEY and CDR2 as SVGAGI. The CDR3 bases are TGTGCCAGCAGTTACACACTGGGGCAGGAGTCACCCCTCCACTTC. It translates to CASSYTLGQESPLHF.

For this clonotype: Germline and junction disagree at one end, which may indicate a read error. The rearrangement links TRBV29-1 to TRBJ1-1, with D possibly TRBD1 on 5 matching bases. CDR1 SQVTM and CDR2 ANQGSEA come from the germline V gene. CDR3 size: 15 residues. The CDR3 nucleotides read TGCGGCGGGACCCCAGGTTGGGCCATGAACATTGAAGCTTTCTTT. Translated, it gives CGGTPGWAMNIEAFF.

To note about this clonotype: Being one base from a much bigger clone, this may be a read error. The gene calls are TRBV11-2 and TRBJ2-7, with 7 bases lining up with TRBD2. Germline CDR1 reads SGHAT; CDR2 reads FQNNGV. V gave up 1 base and J gave up 9 bases; unmatched junction bases: 12. The CDR3 totals 15 residues. The CDR3 spells CASSLVGGSHDGQYF. In nucleotides, the CDR3 is TGTGCCAGCAGCTTAGTGGGCGGGAGTCACGACGGGCAGTACTTC.

This clonotype is labeled as medium-sized (0.01 to 0.1%). This chain links TRBV5-5 with TRBJ1-1, with D uncertain. Deletions cut 4 bases from V and 3 bases from J, with 16 bases between. This CDR3 comprises 15 residues. CDR1 SGHKS and CDR2 YYEKEE come from the germline V gene (reference sequence). The CDR3 protein is CASSHEGERYTEAFF. In nucleotides, the CDR3 is TGTGCCAGCAGCCATGAGGGTGAGCGGTACACTGAAGCTTTCTTT. Filled out from reference TRBV5-5 and TRBJ1-1, the complete variable domain reads DAGVTQSPTHLIKTRGQQVTLRCSPISGHKSVSWYQQVLGQGPQFIFQYYEKEERGRGNFPDRFSARQFPNYSSELNVNALLLGDSALYLCASSHEGERYTEAFFGQGTRLTVV.

This clonotype was detected ten times or more. The chain uses TRBV5-1 and TRBJ2-5; 10 bases agree with TRBD2. J lost 5 bases, V lost 0 bases, and 4 bases had no gene match. Germline V gene data show CDR1 as SGHRS and CDR2 as YFSETQ. This CDR3 contains 15 residues. This chain's CDR3 is CASSLAGTSEETQYF. CDR3 nucleotides: TGCGCCAGCAGCTTGGCCGGGACTAGCGAGGAGACCCAGTACTTC.